The clone carrying this T cell receptor (beta chain) was found many times. Its target is not known. Preparation of the TCRbeta library was carried out with unique molecular identifiers. TCRdb recomputed calls from the PCR reads with MiXCR, one row per CDR3 protein. The sample has hundreds of thousands of distinct CDR3 sequences; approximately 14% are singletons. The data were obtained in a study of T-cell reconstitution after alpha-beta-depleted transplantation in children. Points from the study as a whole: Among T cells one year after transplant, newly produced cells accounted for most counts and diversity. Expanded clones from the graft, numbering several hundred, reportedly supplied alpha-beta T cells about two months after transplant. Recipient T cells and thymic progenitors that survived gave rise to the high TCRbeta diversity observed at day 60 in some patients.

The CDR3 contains 17 residues. After removal of 6 bases from V and 1 base from J, the junction contained 15 bases not matched to a gene. The chain joins TRBV12-3 or TRBV12-4 to TRBJ2-7; the match to TRBD2 covers 7 bases. This clonotype originated in a girl aged 2 to 9 with congenital amegakaryocytic thrombocytopenia, due to receive a stem cell transplant. The sample here was PBMCs, taken before TCRalphabeta/CD19-depleted stem cell transplant. The CDR3 region is CASSPAGWRELSYEQYF. As DNA, the CDR3 is TGTGCCAGCAGCCCAGCGGGGTGGCGGGAATTGTCCTACGAGCAGTACTTC.